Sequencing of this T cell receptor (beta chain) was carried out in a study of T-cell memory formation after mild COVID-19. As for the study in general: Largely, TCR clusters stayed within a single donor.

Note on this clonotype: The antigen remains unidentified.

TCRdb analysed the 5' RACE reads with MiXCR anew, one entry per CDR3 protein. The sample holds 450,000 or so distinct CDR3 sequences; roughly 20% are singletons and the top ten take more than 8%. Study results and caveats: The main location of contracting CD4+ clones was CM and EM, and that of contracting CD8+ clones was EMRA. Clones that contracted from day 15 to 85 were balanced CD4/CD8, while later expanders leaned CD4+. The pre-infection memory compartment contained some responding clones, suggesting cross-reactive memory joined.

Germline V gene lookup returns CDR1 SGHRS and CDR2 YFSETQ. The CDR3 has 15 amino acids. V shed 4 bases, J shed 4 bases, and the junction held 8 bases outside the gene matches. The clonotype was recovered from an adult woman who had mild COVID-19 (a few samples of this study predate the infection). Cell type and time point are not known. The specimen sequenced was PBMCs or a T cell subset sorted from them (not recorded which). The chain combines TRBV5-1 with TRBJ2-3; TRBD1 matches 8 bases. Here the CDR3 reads CASSTGTGAPDTQYF. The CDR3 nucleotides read TGCGCCAGCAGCACCGGGACAGGAGCACCAGATACGCAGTATTTT. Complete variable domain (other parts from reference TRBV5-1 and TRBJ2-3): KAGVTQTPRYLIKTRGQQVTLSCSPISGHRSVSWYQQTPGQGLQFLFEYFSETQRNKGNFPGRFSGRQFSNSRSEMNVSTLELGDSALYLCASSTGTGAPDTQYFGPGTRLTVL.